This is a list of T cell receptor beta chains from one sample in a study of T-cell reconstitution after alpha-beta-depleted transplantation in children. TCRdb itself ran the PCR reads through MiXCR, one entry per CDR3 protein. Of about 420,000 distinct CDR3 sequences listed, 15% to 20% were seen once; the top ten hold 29%. The specimen comprised PBMCs, mostly from graft donor cells, sampled 360 days after TCRalphabeta/CD19-depleted stem cell transplant. Every receptor here comes from a boy younger than two who had a stem cell transplant for Wiskott-Aldrich syndrome, so the T cells may come from the graft donor. Each CDR3 is given with its conserved first and last residue. Each record gives: V gene, clone size, D gene, J gene, CDR3 DNA, CDR3 protein. The D gene is left open where the match is weak. The size field is filled for only some rows; it gives once, few, many or a size class.

TRBV20-1,.,.,TRBJ2-7,TGCAGTGCTAGAGATTGGTTTTACGAGCAGTACTTC,CSARDWFYEQYF
TRBV29-1,.,.,TRBJ2-3,TGCAGCGTTGAACAGGCCACAGATACGCAGTATTTT,CSVEQATDTQYF
TRBV19,few,TRBD2,TRBJ2-1,TGTGCCAGTAGTATCCCCGGGAGGGCGGTTGAGCAGTTCTTC,CASSIPGRAVEQFF
TRBV2,few,.,TRBJ2-6,TGTGCCAGTTGTCAGGGTTCTGGGGCCAACGTCCTGACTTTC,CASCQGSGANVLTF
TRBV11-2,many,TRBD1,TRBJ2-2,TGTGCCAGCAGCCCCCGGGACAGGGGTGCCCTAATGAGGACCGGGGAGCTGTTTTTT,CASSPRDRGALMRTGELFF
TRBV12-3/TRBV12-4,few,.,TRBJ1-2,TGTGCCAGCAGTTCCTTGGGGGCAGATGGTGGCTACACCTTC,CASSSLGADGGYTF
TRBV7-8,.,.,TRBJ2-1,TGTGCCAGCAGCACTCCCCTGGGGTTATGGCAGCAGTTCTTC,CASSTPLGLWQQFF
TRBV20-1,.,.,TRBJ2-5,TGCAGTGCTAGTCGGCGGCTTGAGGAGACCCAGTACTTC,CSASRRLEETQYF
TRBV11-1,.,.,TRBJ2-6,TGTGCCAGCAGCTTACGGCCAGGCGTTAGCTCTGGGGCCAACGTCCTGACTTTC,CASSLRPGVSSGANVLTF
TRBV5-6,.,.,TRBJ2-1,TGTGCCAGCAGCTTGCCGGGAGAGTCCCACAATGAGCAGTTCTTC,CASSLPGESHNEQFF
TRBV5-1,.,TRBD1,TRBJ2-7,TGCGCCAGCAGCCAACGGACAGGGGGCTTTACTTCCTACGAGCAGTACTTC,CASSQRTGGFTSYEQYF
TRBV4-3,few,TRBD2,TRBJ2-7,TGCGCCAGCAGCCACGCTAGCGGGAGAGGGCCATACGAGCAGTACTTC,CASSHASGRGPYEQYF
TRBV29-1,few,TRBD1,TRBJ2-7,TGCAGCATCCGACAGGGCTACGAGCAGTACTTC,CSIRQGYEQYF
TRBV9,many,.,TRBJ2-7,TGTGCCAGCAGCACCCATGCAGATTACGAGCAGTACTTC,CASSTHADYEQYF
TRBV7-2,.,TRBD2,TRBJ2-2,TGTGCCAGCAGCAAGGGCACTAGCGGGAAGAACACCGGGGAGCTGTTTTTT,CASSKGTSGKNTGELFF
TRBV6-6,few,.,TRBJ2-5,TGTGCCAGCAGTTATAAGACACCGCCGGGTGGCGAGACCCAGTACTTC,CASSYKTPPGGETQYF
TRBV12-3/TRBV12-4,.,.,TRBJ1-2,TGTGCCAGCAGTTTAATTTGGGATGGCTACACCTTC,CASSLIWDGYTF
TRBV20-1,.,TRBD2,TRBJ2-7,TGCAGTGCTAGAGAAGTTAGCGGGACACCCCTCCTACGGTACGAGCAGTACTTC,CSAREVSGTPLLRYEQYF
TRBV6-5,.,.,TRBJ1-6,TGTGCCAGCAGTTACGAAAGAAGCTCCTATAATTCACCCCTCCACTTT,CASSYERSSYNSPLHF
TRBV3-1,.,TRBD1,TRBJ1-2,TGTGCCAGCAGCGAAGTGAGACAGGGGAGCGGTGGCTACACCTTC,CASSEVRQGSGGYTF